This T cell receptor beta chain was documented in a study of T-cell reconstitution after alpha-beta-depleted transplantation in children. The CDR3 is made up of 14 amino acids. Deletions cut 4 bases from V and 6 bases from J, with 14 bases between. Germline CDR1 is SGHDT and CDR2 is YYEEEE. Researchers prepared the TCRbeta library using unique molecular identifiers, the study reports. TCRdb ran MiXCR on the PCR reads and lists one entry per CDR3 protein. This table holds around 600,000 distinct CDR3 sequences, 20% to 25% found once. The material was PBMCs, mostly from graft donor cells, obtained 360 days after TCRalphabeta/CD19-depleted stem cell transplant. The TCR comes from a boy in the first two years of life who had a stem cell transplant for acute myeloid leukemia, so the T cells may come from the graft donor. The chain couples TRBV5-6 to TRBJ1-5, with D possibly TRBD1 on 6 matching bases. The CDR3 DNA reads as TGTGCCAGCAGCCTGGGGGCAAAGAGTCAGCCCCAGCATTTT. Protein: CASSLGAKSQPQHF.